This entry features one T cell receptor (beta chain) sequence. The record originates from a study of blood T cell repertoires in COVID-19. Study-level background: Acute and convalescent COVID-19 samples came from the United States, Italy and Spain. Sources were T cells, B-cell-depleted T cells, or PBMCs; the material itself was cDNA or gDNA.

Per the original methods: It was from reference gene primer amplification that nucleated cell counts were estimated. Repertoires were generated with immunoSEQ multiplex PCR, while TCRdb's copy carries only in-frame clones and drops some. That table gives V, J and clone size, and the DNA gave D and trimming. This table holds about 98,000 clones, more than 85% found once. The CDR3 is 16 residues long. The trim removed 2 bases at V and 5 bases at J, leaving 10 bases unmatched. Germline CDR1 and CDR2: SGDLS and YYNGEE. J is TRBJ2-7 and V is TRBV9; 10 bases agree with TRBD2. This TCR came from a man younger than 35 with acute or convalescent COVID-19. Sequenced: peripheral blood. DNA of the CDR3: TGTGCCAGCAGCGTCCACCCGGCTAGCGGGAGCAACGAGCAGTACTTC. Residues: CASSVHPASGSNEQYF.